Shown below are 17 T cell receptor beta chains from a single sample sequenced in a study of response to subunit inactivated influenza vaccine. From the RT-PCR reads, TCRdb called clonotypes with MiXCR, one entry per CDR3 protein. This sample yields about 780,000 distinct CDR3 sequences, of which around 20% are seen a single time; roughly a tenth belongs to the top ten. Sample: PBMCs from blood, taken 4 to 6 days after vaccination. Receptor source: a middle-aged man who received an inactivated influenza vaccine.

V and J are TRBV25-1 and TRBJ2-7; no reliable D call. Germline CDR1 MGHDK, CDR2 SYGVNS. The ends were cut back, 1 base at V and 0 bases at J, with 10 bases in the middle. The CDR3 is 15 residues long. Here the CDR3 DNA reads TGTGCCAGCAGTGAATGTCTTCCTAGCTCCTACGAGCAGTACTTC. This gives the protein CASSECLPSSYEQYF.

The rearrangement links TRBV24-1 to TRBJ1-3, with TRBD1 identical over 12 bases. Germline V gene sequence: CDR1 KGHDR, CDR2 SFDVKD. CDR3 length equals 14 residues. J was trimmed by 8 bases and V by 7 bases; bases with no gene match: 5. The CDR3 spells CATSPGQGAHTIYF. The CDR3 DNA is TGTGCCACCAGCCCGGGACAGGGGGCTCACACCATATATTTT.

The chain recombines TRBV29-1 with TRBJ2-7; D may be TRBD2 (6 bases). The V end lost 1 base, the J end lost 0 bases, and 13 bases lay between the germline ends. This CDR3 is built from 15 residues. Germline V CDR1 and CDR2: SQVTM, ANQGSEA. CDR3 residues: CSVEGGSGSSYEQYF. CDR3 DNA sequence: TGCAGCGTTGAAGGAGGTAGCGGAAGCTCCTACGAGCAGTACTTC.

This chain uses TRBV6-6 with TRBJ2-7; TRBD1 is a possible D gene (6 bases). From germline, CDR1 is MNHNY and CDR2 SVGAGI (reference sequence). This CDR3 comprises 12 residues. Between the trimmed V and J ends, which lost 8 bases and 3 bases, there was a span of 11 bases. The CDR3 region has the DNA TGTGCCAGCGGTCGACAGGACTACGAGCAGTACTTC. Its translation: CASGRQDYEQYF.

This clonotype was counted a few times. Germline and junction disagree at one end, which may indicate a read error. The CDR3: CSARAMGIETQYF. CDR3 DNA: TGCAGTGCCAGAGCGATGGGAATAGAGACCCAGTACTTC. The chain couples TRBV20-1 to TRBJ2-5; the D is unclear. Germline V CDR1 and CDR2: DFQATT, SNEGSKA (reference sequence). The CDR3 is 13 amino acids.

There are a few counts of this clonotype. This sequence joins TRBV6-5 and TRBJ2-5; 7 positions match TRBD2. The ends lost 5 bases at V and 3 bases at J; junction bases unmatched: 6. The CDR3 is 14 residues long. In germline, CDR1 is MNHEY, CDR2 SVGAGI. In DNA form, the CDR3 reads TGTGCCAGCAGTCACCTAGCGGACAAAGAGACCCAGTACTTC. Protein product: CASSHLADKETQYF.

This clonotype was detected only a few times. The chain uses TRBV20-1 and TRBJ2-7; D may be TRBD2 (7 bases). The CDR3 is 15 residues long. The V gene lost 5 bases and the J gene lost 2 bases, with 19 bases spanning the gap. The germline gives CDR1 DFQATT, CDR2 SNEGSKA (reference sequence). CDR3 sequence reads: CSAPLLGRGTYEQYF. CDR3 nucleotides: TGCAGTGCTCCCCTCTTGGGGAGGGGGACCTACGAGCAGTACTTC.

The CDR3 sequence: CASSQESRRNEQYF. The CDR3 nucleotides are TGCGCCAGCAGCCAAGAAAGCCGTAGAAACGAGCAGTACTTC. The chain employs TRBV4-1 and TRBJ2-7, with D hard to call. There are 14 residues in the CDR3. In germline, CDR1 is MGHRA, CDR2 YSYEKL. Trimming removed 0 bases from V and 5 bases from J, with 11 bases in between.

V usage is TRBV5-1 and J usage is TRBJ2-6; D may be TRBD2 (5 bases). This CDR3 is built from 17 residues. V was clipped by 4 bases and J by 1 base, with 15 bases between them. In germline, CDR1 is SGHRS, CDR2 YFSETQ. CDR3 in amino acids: CASSVISSGSGANVLTF. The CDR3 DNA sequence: TGCGCCAGCAGCGTAATATCCTCGGGATCTGGGGCCAACGTCCTGACTTTC.

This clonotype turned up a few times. Here the CDR3 reads CAAGGSATDTQYF. The DNA for the CDR3 is TGTGCCGCCGGCGGATCAGCCACAGATACGCAGTATTTT. This chain links TRBV10-3 with TRBJ2-3; D is ambiguous. The germline V and J ends were trimmed by 11 bases and 2 bases, with 14 bases remaining between them. The CDR3 is 13 amino acids. Germline CDR1 ENHRY, CDR2 SYGVKD.

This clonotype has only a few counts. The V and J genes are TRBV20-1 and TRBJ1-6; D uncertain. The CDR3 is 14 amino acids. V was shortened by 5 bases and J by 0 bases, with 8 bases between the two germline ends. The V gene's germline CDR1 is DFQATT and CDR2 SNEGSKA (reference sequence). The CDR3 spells CSAGESSYNSPLHF. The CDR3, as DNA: TGCAGTGCTGGGGAGAGCTCCTATAATTCACCCCTCCACTTT.

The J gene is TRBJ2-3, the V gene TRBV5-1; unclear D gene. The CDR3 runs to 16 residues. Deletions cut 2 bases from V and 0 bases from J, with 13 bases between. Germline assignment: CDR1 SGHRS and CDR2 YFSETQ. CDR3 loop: CASSLVPGPSTDTQYF. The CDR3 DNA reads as TGCGCCAGCAGCTTAGTGCCTGGACCTAGCACAGATACGCAGTATTTT.

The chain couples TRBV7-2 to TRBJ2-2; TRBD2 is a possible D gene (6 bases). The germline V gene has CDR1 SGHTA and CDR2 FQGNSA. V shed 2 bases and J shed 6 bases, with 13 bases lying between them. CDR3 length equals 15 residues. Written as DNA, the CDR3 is TGTGCCAGCAGCTTATCCGGGACTTCTCCCGGGGAGCTGTTTTTT. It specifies CASSLSGTSPGELFF.

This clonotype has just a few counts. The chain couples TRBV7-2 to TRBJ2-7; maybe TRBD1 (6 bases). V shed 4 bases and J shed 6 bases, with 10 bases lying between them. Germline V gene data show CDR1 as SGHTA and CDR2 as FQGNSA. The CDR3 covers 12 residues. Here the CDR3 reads CASSSQGFEQYF. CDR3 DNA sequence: TGTGCCAGCAGCTCACAGGGTTTCGAGCAGTACTTC.

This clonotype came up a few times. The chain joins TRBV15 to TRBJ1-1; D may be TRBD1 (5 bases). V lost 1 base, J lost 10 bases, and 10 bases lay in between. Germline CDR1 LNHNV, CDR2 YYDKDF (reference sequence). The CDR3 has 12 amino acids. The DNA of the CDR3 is TGTGCCACCAGCAGAGTTGCGGGGGTAGCTTTCTTT. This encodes CATSRVAGVAFF. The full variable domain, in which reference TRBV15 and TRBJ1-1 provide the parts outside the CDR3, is DAMVIQNPRYQVTQFGKPVTLSCSQTLNHNVMYWYQQKSSQAPKLLFHYYDKDFNNEADTPDNFQSRRPNTSFCFLDIRSPGLGDTAMYLCATSRVAGVAFFGQGTRLTVV.

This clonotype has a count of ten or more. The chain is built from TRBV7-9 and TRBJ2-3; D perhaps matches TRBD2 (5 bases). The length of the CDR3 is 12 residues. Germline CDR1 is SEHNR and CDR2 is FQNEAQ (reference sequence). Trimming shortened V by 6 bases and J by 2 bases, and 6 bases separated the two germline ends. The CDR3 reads CASSRDTDTQYF. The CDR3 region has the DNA TGTGCCAGCAGTCGGGACACAGATACGCAGTATTTT.

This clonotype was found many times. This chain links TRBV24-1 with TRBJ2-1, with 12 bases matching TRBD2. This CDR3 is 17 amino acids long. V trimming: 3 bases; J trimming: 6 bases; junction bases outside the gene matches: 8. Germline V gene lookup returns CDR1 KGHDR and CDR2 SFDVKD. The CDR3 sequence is CATSDNSPGLAGNEQFF. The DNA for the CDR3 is TGTGCCACCAGTGATAACTCCCCGGGACTAGCGGGCAATGAGCAGTTCTTC.